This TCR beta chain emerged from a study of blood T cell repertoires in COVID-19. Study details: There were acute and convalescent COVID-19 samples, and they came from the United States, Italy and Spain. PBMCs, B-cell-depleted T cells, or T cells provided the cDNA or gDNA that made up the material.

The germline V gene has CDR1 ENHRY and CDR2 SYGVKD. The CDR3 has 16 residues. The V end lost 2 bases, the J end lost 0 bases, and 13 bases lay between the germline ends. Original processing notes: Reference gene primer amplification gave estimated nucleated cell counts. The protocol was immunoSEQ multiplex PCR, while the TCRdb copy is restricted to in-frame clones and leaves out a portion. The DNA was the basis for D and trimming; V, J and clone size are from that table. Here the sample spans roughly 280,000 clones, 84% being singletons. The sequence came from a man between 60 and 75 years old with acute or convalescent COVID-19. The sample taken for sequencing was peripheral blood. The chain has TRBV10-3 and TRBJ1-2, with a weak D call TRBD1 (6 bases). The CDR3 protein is CAISETGTVSNYGYTF. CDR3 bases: TGTGCCATCAGTGAGACAGGGACGGTTTCTAACTATGGCTACACCTTC.